The 4 T cell receptor beta chains below come from one sample, sequenced in a study of vaccination effects on CD4 cells after COVID-19. These TCRs are of unknown antigen specificity. The method was immunoSEQ multiplex PCR; TCRdb's version includes in-frame clones alone and lacks a portion of them. The profile shows more than 9,000 clones, about 65% of them singletons. Pools of viral peptides were used by the ViraFEST assay to expand antigen-specific CD4+ T cells ahead of sequencing. Cultured cells yielded isolated CD4+ T cells after less than 11 days. Each participant received a vaccine that was either BNT162b2 or mRNA-1273, given as two doses. The input for sequencing was CD4+ T cells from PBMCs cultured with SARS-CoV-2 spike peptides, taken after COVID-19 vaccination. The receptors shown here come from a human donor who received a COVID-19 vaccine.

The chain combines TRBV30 with TRBJ1-1; no reliable D call. The CDR3 consists of 14 residues. Germline loops: CDR1 GTSNPN, CDR2 SVGIG (reference sequence). V was shortened by 0 bases and J by 0 bases, with 8 bases between the two germline ends. CDR3 protein: CAWSVGLLNTEAFF. In nucleotides, the CDR3 is TGTGCCTGGAGTGTAGGACTTTTGAACACTGAAGCTTTCTTT.

The chain is built from TRBV11-2 and TRBJ2-3, with D unclear. This CDR3 is built from 12 residues. The germline V gene encodes CDR1 SGHAT and CDR2 FQNNGV. V lost 4 bases and J lost 6, with 8 bases in between. Written as DNA, the CDR3 is TGTGCCAGCAGCTCCCAGAGGGATACGCAGTATTTT. Amino acids: CASSSQRDTQYF.

V usage is TRBV20-1 and J usage is TRBJ2-1; D is possibly TRBD2 (7 bases). CDR1 is DFQATT and CDR2 is SNEGSKA in the germline V gene (reference sequence). Trimming removed 3 bases from V and 4 bases from J, with 19 bases in between. This CDR3 is 16 amino acids long. The CDR3 DNA is TGCAGTGCTAGTCAAGGGGGGGGCGCGTGGTACAATGAGCAGTTCTTC. Protein sequence: CSASQGGGAWYNEQFF.

This chain connects TRBV7-2 to TRBJ2-3; D not certain. CDR1 is SGHTA, CDR2 FQGNSA, per germline. The CDR3 length is 14 residues. Trimming left V 3 bases short and J 0 bases short, with 7 bases between. CDR3 sequence: CASSFGSSTDTQYF. The CDR3 DNA follows: TGTGCCAGCAGCTTTGGCTCTAGCACAGATACGCAGTATTTT.